The sequence of this T cell receptor (beta chain) was determined in a study of blood T cells in healthy people across ages. Study conclusions and caveats: Roughly linear age-related decline in beta diversity appeared, significant by age approximately 43.

Trimming stripped 2 bases from V and 4 bases from J, with 12 bases between. The CDR3 consists of 14 residues. A J-beta primer mix and a sample-barcoded 5' primer were used in a second PCR of roughly 6 to 12 cycles. TCRdb independently ran MiXCR on the 5' RACE reads; one entry per CDR3 protein. The data show approximately 800,000 distinct CDR3 sequences, around 62% seen once. Turning to this clonotype: The antigen is unknown.

Each donor had around 9.8 milliliters of peripheral blood drawn. The genes are TRBV12-3 or TRBV12-4 and TRBJ2-7; unclear D gene. The sample taken for sequencing was blood. This receptor was obtained from a man under 40 in good health. The CDR3 loop is CASSLNRRAYEQYF. The CDR3 DNA is TGTGCCAGCAGTTTAAACAGAAGGGCGTACGAGCAGTACTTC.